The TCR beta chain under discussion was sequenced for a study of OX40 agonist ivuxolimab in advanced cancers. TCRdb keeps only in-frame clones here, not all; method: immunoSEQ multiplex PCR. The table includes roughly 58,000 clones, 85% detected once. Study results and limitations: Relatively little clonal expansion, among the lowest observed, appeared in partial responders at 0.1-3.0 mg/kg. Some nonresponders likewise displayed low normalized T-cell clonal expansion. In the 0.1 to 3.0 mg/kg range, CD4+ and CD8+ blood T cells had expanded clonally by week 6.

A remark on this clone: The antigen is unknown.

Germline-derived CDR1 and CDR2 are MGHRA and YSYEKL. The CDR3 length is 16 residues. V lost 0 bases to trimming and J lost 5 bases; unmatched junction nucleotides: 4. The gene calls are TRBV4-1 and TRBJ2-3; 11 bases agree with TRBD2. Sequenced here: CD4+ or CD8+ T cells sorted from blood, sampled in a trial of the OX40 agonist ivuxolimab. This clonotype was sampled from an adult with an advanced solid tumor such as melanoma, head and neck, liver or kidney cancer. DNA of the CDR3: TGCGCCAGCAGCCAAGATCTAGCGGGGGGCCTAGATACGCAGTATTTT. Its translation: CASSQDLAGGLDTQYF.